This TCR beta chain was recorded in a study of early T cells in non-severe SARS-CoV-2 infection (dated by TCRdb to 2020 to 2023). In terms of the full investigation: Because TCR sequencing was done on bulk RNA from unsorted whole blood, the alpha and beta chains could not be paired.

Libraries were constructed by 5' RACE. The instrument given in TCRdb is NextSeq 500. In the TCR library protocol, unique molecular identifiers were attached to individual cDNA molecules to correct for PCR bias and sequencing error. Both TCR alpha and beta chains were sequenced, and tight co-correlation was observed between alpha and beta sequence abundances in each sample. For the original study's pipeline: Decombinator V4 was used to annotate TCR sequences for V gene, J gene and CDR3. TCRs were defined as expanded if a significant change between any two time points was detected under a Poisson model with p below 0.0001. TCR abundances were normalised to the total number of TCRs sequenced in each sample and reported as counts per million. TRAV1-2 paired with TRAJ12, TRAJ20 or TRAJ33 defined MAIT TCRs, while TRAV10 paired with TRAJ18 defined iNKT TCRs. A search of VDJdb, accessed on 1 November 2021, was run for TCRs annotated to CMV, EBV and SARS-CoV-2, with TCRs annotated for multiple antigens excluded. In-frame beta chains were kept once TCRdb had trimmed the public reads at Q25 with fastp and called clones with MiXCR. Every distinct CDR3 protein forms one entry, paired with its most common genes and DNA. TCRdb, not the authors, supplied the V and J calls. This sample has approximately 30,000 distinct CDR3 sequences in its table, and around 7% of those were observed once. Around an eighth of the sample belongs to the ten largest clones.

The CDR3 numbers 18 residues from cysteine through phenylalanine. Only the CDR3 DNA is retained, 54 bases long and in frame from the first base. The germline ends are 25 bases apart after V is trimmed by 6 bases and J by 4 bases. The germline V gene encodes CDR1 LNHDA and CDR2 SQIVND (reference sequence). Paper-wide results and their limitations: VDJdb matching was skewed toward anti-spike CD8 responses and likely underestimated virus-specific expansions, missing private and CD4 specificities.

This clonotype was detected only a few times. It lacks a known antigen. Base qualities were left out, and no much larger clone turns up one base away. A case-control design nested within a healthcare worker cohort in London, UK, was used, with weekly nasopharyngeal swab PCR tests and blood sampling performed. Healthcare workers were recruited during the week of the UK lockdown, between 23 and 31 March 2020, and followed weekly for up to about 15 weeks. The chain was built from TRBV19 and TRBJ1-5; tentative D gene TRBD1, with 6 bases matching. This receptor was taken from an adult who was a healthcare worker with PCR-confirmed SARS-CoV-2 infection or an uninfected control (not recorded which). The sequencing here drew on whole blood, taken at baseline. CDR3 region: CASSRNAGTSIANQPQHF. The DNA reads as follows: TGTGCCAGTAGCCGTAATGCGGGGACATCTATAGCAAATCAGCCCCAGCATTTT.